This entry describes one TCR beta chain. This clone's antigen is unknown. Library prep was done by 5' RACE. The input for every TCR library was 3500 ng of total RNA. For each sample, cDNA was synthesized in eight separate reactions using SMARTScribe reverse transcriptase. During cDNA synthesis, template switching introduced unique molecular identifiers that contained a 6-nucleotide sample barcode. Amplification of TCRalpha and TCRbeta cDNA involved two nested PCRs of roughly 17 and 9 cycles, and each PCR was followed by bead purification. Before amplification, the cDNA was treated with uracil DNA-glycosylase and purified using the QIAquick PCR purification kit. The second PCR added Illumina TruSeq-compatible adapters along with sample-specific barcodes. TapeStation and Qubit were used to check library quality and concentration, and 5 ng of each library was pooled. Sequencing of the pooled libraries was done on an Illumina HiSeq2500 single-index Rapid Run using custom sequencing primers and 2 x 100 bp reads. Per the authors' processing: PCR and sequencing errors were corrected by UMI-based consensus assembly using MiGEC version 1.2.6. V(D)J alignment, clonotype assembly and CDR3 extraction were performed with MiXCR version 2.1.1. To normalise gene usage, clonotype sharing and MAIT/NKT TCR abundance, the top 1000, 10 000 and 20 000 clonotypes in each sample were analysed. After downsampling to 27 000 UMIs, diversity was calculated as the inverse Simpson index using the vegan R package. Paired Mann-Whitney U tests on discordant twin pairs were used, with Benjamini-Hochberg multiple-testing correction. Following TCRdb reprocessing, every CDR3 protein sequence forms one entry, and DNA is not provided. TCRdb, not the authors, supplied the V and J calls. This sample's table contains around 400,000 distinct CDR3 sequences. 2% to 3% of the sample rests with the top ten.

CDR1 and CDR2 (SEHNR, FQNEAQ) derive from the germline V gene (reference sequence). The CDR3 measures 13 amino acids from cysteine to phenylalanine. The DNA is not on file. The sample originates from a study of monozygotic twins with inflammatory bowel disease (dated by TCRdb to the late 2010s). As for the study more broadly: A total of approximately 28 monozygotic twin pairs were included in the full study, comprising nine German pairs (four IBD-concordant, five IBD-discordant) and 19 IBD-discordant Danish pairs. The search for disease-associated traits relied mainly on comparing, within discordant pairs, IBD patients with their genetically identical healthy co-twins. Each individual had, on average, about 151 000 unique TCRalpha sequences and 181 000 unique TCRbeta sequences available for analysis. Points the paper makes about the study in general: Because patients received different immunosuppressive treatments, the repertoires may have picked up extra background noise and variability between individuals. Different T cell subtypes could not be distinguished in the analysis. The results gave no support for a single strong signal or clonotype linked to IBD. Compared with healthy twins, IBD patients had fewer clonotypes in common with other individuals, a difference most pronounced in patients showing signs of disease activity. Repertoire similarity did not differ between concordant and discordant twins, which could be due to limited statistical power. TCRbeta repertoire diversity, by inverse Simpson index, was decreased in IBD patients compared with their healthy co-twins.

From each donor, a roughly 2.5 ml peripheral blood sample was collected into PAXgene tubes and stored at -80 degrees C. Total RNA was isolated from whole blood with the PAXgene blood miRNA kit on an automated QIAcube, without T cell sorting. Peripheral blood from monozygotic twin pairs who were concordant or discordant for inflammatory bowel disease underwent deep TCRalpha and TCRbeta repertoire profiling using unique molecular barcoding. Smoking habits were recorded for all twin pairs, and individuals were classified as current, former or never smokers. Sequencing was performed on blood. This chain is built from TRBV7-9 and TRBJ1-4. This clonotype originated in a human donor with ulcerative colitis or Crohn's disease, or a healthy co-twin of an affected twin (not recorded which). The CDR3 region: CASSLSVDEKLFF.